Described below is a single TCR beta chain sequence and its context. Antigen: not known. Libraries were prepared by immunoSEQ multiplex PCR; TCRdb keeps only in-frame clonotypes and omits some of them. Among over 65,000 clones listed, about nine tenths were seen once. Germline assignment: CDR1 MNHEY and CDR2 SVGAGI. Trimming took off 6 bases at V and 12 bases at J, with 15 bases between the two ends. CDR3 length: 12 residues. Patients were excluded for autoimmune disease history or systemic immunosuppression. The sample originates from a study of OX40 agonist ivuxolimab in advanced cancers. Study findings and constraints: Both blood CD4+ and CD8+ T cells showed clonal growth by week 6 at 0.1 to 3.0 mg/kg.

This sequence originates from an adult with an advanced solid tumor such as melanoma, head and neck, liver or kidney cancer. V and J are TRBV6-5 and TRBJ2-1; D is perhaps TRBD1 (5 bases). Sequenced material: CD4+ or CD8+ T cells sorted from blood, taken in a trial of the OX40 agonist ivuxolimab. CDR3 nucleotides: TGTGCCAGCAGGGTTCCAGGGCTGGGGCAGTTCTTC. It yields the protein CASRVPGLGQFF.